This is a list of T cell receptor beta chains from one sample in a study of OX40 agonist ivuxolimab in advanced cancers. Profiling relied on immunoSEQ multiplex PCR, and the TCRdb table lists in-frame clones only, not all of them. The data hold 14,000 to 15,000 clones, with about 90% observed a single time. The specimen comprised CD4+ or CD8+ T cells sorted from blood, sampled in a trial of the OX40 agonist ivuxolimab. These receptors originate from an adult with an advanced solid tumor such as melanoma, head and neck, liver or kidney cancer. Each CDR3 is given with its conserved first and last residue. The D gene is left open where the match is weak. A clone size is listed for some rows: how often the clone was seen (once, few, many), or a class if it is expanded.

v_gene,abundance,j_gene,d_gene,CDR3aa,CDR3nt
TRBV13,once,TRBJ2-5,-,CASSLATKETQYF,TGTGCCAGCAGCTTGGCGACTAAAGAGACCCAGTACTTC
TRBV6-5,-,TRBJ1-1,-,CASSYRGSTEAFF,TGTGCCAGCAGTTACCGCGGGAGCACTGAAGCTTTCTTT
TRBV15,-,TRBJ2-6,-,CATRKTGSGANVLTF,TGTGCCACCAGAAAGACGGGCTCTGGGGCCAACGTCCTGACTTTC
TRBV19,once,TRBJ2-1,-,CASSIWGDAENNEQFF,TGTGCCAGTAGTATATGGGGGGACGCCGAGAACAATGAGCAGTTCTTC
TRBV28,few,TRBJ2-1,TRBD2,CASSYGLAETYNEQFF,TGTGCCAGCAGCTACGGACTAGCGGAAACCTACAATGAGCAGTTCTTC
TRBV27,-,TRBJ2-7,TRBD2,CARGGATFSLGEQYF,TGTGCCAGGGGAGGGGCGACATTTAGCCTAGGCGAGCAGTACTTC
TRBV9,-,TRBJ2-2,TRBD2,CASSVENPVLAGNTGELFF,TGTGCCAGCAGCGTAGAAAACCCCGTCCTAGCGGGAAACACCGGGGAGCTGTTTTTT
TRBV15,-,TRBJ2-5,-,CATSPSSAEETQYF,TGTGCCACCAGTCCCTCCTCAGCTGAGGAGACCCAGTACTTC
TRBV14,-,TRBJ1-1,-,CASSQQWGGDTEAFF,TGTGCCAGCAGCCAACAATGGGGGGGTGACACTGAAGCTTTCTTT
TRBV19,-,TRBJ2-1,-,CASSAVPYNEQFF,TGTGCCAGTTCCGCGGTACCCTACAATGAGCAGTTCTTC
TRBV7-6,-,TRBJ1-4,TRBD1,CASAGQGIEKLFF,TGTGCCAGCGCGGGACAGGGCATAGAAAAACTGTTTTTT
TRBV15,once,TRBJ1-1,-,CATSRDGVMNTEAFF,TGTGCCACCAGCAGAGATGGGGTAATGAACACTGAAGCTTTCTTT
TRBV13,once,TRBJ2-7,TRBD2,CASSQGLAGGYEQYF,TGTGCCAGCAGCCAGGGACTAGCGGGAGGTTACGAGCAGTACTTC
TRBV28,-,TRBJ2-2,-,CASSLKQYTGELFF,TGTGCCAGCAGTTTAAAACAGTACACCGGGGAGCTGTTTTTT
TRBV7-8,-,TRBJ2-2,TRBD1,CASSSLRGQANTGELFF,TGTGCCAGCAGCTCTCTCCGCGGACAGGCGAACACCGGGGAGCTGTTTTTT
TRBV11-2,-,TRBJ2-7,-,CASSLDGSYEQYF,TGTGCCAGCAGCTTAGATGGAAGCTACGAGCAGTACTTC
TRBV29-1,-,TRBJ2-7,TRBD2,CSVVTAGGFYEQYF,TGCAGCGTTGTTACAGCGGGAGGGTTCTACGAGCAGTACTTC
TRBV6-4,-,TRBJ2-7,-,CASNKTVYEQYF,TGTGCCAGCAATAAGACAGTTTACGAGCAGTACTTC
TRBV25-1,-,TRBJ2-7,-,CASSDSEQYF,TGTGCCAGCAGTGATTCCGAGCAGTACTTC
TRBV29-1,-,TRBJ1-2,-,CSVEEGGRSYGYTF,TGCAGCGTTGAAGAGGGAGGGCGATCCTATGGCTACACCTTC
TRBV6-1,-,TRBJ1-1,-,CASSEGWDPETEAFF,TGTGCCAGCAGTGAGGGTTGGGACCCAGAGACTGAAGCTTTCTTT
TRBV7-2,-,TRBJ2-3,TRBD2,CASSLIGLGSTDTQYF,TGTGCCAGCAGCTTAATCGGACTAGGAAGCACAGATACGCAGTATTTT
TRBV19,-,TRBJ2-3,TRBD2,CASSWLAVSTDTQYF,TGTGCCAGTAGCTGGCTAGCGGTTAGCACAGATACGCAGTATTTT
TRBV18,-,TRBJ2-1,-,CASSPAETYNEQFF,TGTGCCAGCTCACCGGCAGAGACCTACAATGAGCAGTTCTTC
TRBV27,-,TRBJ1-1,-,CASSLGRATEAFF,TGTGCCAGCAGTTTAGGGAGGGCCACTGAAGCTTTCTTT
TRBV5-1,once,TRBJ2-1,TRBD2,CASSLTSGTLIYNEQFF,TGCGCCAGCAGCTTGACTAGCGGGACACTAATTTACAATGAGCAGTTCTTC
TRBV5-6,-,TRBJ1-1,-,CASSFQAGVRTEAFF,TGTGCCAGCAGCTTTCAGGCAGGGGTGCGCACTGAAGCTTTCTTT
TRBV10-2,-,TRBJ2-3,TRBD2,CASDEAGADTQYF,TGCGCCAGCGATGAAGCGGGAGCAGATACGCAGTATTTT
TRBV7-8,-,TRBJ2-1,TRBD2,CASSLTGGRNEQFF,TGTGCCAGCAGCTTAACGGGAGGTCGCAATGAGCAGTTCTTC
TRBV18,once,TRBJ2-3,TRBD2,CASSPYLAGGDTQYF,TGTGCCAGCTCACCGTACCTAGCGGGAGGAGATACGCAGTATTTT
TRBV6-1,-,TRBJ2-7,-,CASSDPPGVTYEQYF,TGTGCCAGCAGTGATCCCCCAGGGGTTACCTACGAGCAGTACTTC
TRBV11-2,once,TRBJ2-7,-,CASSLEHLGWEQYF,TGTGCCAGCAGCTTAGAGCACCTTGGCTGGGAGCAGTACTTC
TRBV29-1,-,TRBJ2-7,-,CSVSGTTTYEQYF,TGCAGCGTTTCCGGGACAACCACCTACGAGCAGTACTTC
TRBV6-6,-,TRBJ1-5,-,CASSPEGYSNQPQHF,TGTGCCAGCAGTCCGGAGGGCTATAGCAATCAGCCCCAGCATTTT
TRBV20-1,-,TRBJ2-3,TRBD2,CTGRTDTQYF,TGCACCGGGAGGACAGATACGCAGTATTTT